What follows is one T cell receptor (beta chain) and its context. Data came from immunoSEQ multiplex PCR; TCRdb stores just in-frame clones and leaves some out. Altogether 100,000 to 150,000 clones are present, 70% to 90% being singletons, with the ten largest covering 3.6%. This record belongs to a study of blood T cell repertoires in COVID-19. CDR1 is LNHNV, CDR2 YYDKDF, per germline (reference sequence). This CDR3 comprises 15 residues. V was shortened by 1 base and J by 0 bases, with 9 bases between the two germline ends. The specimen sequenced was peripheral blood. This rearrangement joins TRBV15 to TRBJ1-1, with D possibly matching TRBD1 (5 bases). The sequence derives from a woman in her sixties with acute or convalescent COVID-19. This CDR3 reads CATSRVGGVNTEAFF. The CDR3 coding sequence is TGTGCCACCAGCAGAGTGGGAGGGGTGAACACTGAAGCTTTCTTT.